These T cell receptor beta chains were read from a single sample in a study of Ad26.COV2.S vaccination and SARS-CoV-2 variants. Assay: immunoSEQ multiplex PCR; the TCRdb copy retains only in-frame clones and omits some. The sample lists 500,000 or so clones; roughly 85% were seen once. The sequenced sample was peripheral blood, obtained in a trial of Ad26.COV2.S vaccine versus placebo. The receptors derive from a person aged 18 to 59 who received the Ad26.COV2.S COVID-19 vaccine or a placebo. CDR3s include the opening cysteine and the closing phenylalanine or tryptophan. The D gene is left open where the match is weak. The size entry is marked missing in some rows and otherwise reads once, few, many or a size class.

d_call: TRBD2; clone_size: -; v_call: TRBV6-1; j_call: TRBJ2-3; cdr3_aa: CASSEWLGLAGGDIGDTQYF; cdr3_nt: TGTGCCAGCAGTGAATGGCTCGGACTAGCGGGAGGGGACATAGGAGATACGCAGTATTTT
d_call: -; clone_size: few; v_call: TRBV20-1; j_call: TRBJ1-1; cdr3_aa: CSALWDPEAFF; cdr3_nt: TGCAGTGCCCTTTGGGATCCTGAAGCTTTCTTT
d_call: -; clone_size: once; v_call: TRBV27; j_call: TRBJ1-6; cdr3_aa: CASSFRGGFSPLHF; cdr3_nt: TGTGCCAGCAGTTTTCGCGGCGGATTCTCACCCCTCCACTTT
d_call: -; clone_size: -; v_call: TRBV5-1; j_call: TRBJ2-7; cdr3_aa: CASSHGWQGGYEQYF; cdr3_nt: TGCGCCAGCAGCCACGGTTGGCAGGGCGGGTACGAGCAGTACTTC
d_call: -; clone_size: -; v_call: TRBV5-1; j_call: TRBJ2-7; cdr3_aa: CASSWREGPYEQYF; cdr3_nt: TGCGCCAGCAGCTGGAGGGAAGGGCCCTACGAGCAGTACTTC
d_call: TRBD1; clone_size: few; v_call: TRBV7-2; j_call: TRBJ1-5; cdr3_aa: CASSPDRGPQHF; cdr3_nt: TGTGCCAGCAGCCCGGACAGGGGACCTCAGCATTTT
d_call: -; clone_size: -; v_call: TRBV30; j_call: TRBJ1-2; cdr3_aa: CAWISPGREGYGYTF; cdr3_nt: TGTGCCTGGATCTCACCTGGCAGGGAGGGCTATGGCTACACCTTC
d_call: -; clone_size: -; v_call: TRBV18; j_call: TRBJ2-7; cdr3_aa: CASSLKQAPHEQYF; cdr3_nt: TGTGCCAGCTCACTCAAGCAGGCCCCCCACGAGCAGTACTTC
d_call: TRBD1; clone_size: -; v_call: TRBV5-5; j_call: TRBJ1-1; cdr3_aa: CASSLVGTAEAFF; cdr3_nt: TGTGCCAGCAGCTTGGTCGGGACAGCTGAAGCTTTCTTT
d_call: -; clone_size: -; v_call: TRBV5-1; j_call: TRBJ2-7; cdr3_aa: CASSLDGGPGQQYF; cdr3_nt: TGCGCCAGCAGCTTGGATGGGGGCCCCGGGCAGCAGTACTTC
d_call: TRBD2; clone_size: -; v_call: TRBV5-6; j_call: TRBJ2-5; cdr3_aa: CASSRKLAPPETQYF; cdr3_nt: TGTGCCAGCAGCCGCAAACTAGCGCCACCAGAGACCCAGTACTTC
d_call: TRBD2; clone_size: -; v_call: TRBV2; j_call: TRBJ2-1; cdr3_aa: CASSEAGTGTSGYNEQFF; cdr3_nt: TGTGCCAGCAGTGAAGCAGGCACCGGGACTAGCGGCTACAATGAGCAGTTCTTC
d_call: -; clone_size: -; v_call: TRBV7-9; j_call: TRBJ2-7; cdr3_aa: CASSDVYGGAIYEQYF; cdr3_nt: TGTGCCAGCAGCGACGTGTATGGCGGGGCTATATACGAGCAGTACTTC
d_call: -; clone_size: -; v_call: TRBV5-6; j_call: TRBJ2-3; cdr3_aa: CASSRLRTVGLDTQYF; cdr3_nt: TGTGCCAGCAGCCGGCTTAGGACAGTCGGCTTAGATACGCAGTATTTT
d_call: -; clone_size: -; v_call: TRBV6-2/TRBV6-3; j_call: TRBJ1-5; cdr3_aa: CASSARTDWDQPQHF; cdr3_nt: TGTGCCAGCAGTGCCCGGACGGATTGGGATCAGCCCCAGCATTTT
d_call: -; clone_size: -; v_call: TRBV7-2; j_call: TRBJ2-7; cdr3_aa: CASSLAWAGRPSYEQYF; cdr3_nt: TGTGCCAGCAGCTTAGCCTGGGCAGGGAGGCCCTCCTACGAGCAGTACTTC
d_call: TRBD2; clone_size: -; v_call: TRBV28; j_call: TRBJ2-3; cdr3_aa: CASSIAGGTDTQYF; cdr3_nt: TGTGCCAGCAGCATAGCGGGAGGGACAGATACGCAGTATTTT
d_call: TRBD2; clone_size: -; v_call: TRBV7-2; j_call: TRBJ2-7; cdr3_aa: CASGGGGPVYEQYF; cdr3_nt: TGTGCCAGCGGCGGGGGGGGACCGGTATACGAGCAGTACTTC
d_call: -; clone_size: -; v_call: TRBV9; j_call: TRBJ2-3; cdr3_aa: CASSAGTLGTDTQYF; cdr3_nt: TGTGCCAGCAGCGCCGGGACACTTGGCACAGATACGCAGTATTTT
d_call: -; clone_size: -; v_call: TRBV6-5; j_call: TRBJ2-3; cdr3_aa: CASSSNILPFTQYF; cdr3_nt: TGTGCCAGCAGTTCCAATATACTGCCATTTACGCAGTATTTT
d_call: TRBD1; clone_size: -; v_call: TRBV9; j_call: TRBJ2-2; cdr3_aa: CASSVAQGAPGELFF; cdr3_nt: TGTGCCAGCAGCGTAGCACAGGGGGCCCCCGGGGAGCTGTTTTTT
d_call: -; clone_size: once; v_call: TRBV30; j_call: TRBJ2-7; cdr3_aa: CAWTTGYEQYF; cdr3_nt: TGTGCCTGGACCACGGGGTACGAGCAGTACTTC
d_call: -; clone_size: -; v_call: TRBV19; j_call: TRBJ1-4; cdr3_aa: CASSIRLHNEKLFF; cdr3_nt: TGTGCCAGTAGTATACGGCTACATAATGAAAAACTGTTTTTT
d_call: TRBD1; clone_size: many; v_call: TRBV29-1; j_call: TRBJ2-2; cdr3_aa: CSARQGFTGELFF; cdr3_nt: TGCAGCGCACGACAGGGATTCACCGGGGAGCTGTTTTTT
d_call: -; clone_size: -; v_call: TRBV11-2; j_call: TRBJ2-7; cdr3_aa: CASSAKSEQYF; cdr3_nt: TGTGCCAGCAGCGCTAAGTCCGAGCAGTACTTC
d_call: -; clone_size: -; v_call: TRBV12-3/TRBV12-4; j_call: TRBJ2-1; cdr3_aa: CASSIQGLQFF; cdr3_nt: TGTGCCAGCAGTATACAGGGACTCCAGTTCTTC
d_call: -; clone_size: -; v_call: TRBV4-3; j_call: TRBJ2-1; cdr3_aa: CASSQGDPSYNEQFF; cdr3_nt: TGCGCCAGCAGCCAAGGTGACCCTTCCTACAATGAGCAGTTCTTC
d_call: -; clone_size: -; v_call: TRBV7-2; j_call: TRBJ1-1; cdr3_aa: CASSLRVMNTEAFF; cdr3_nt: TGTGCCAGCAGCTTGAGGGTCATGAACACTGAAGCTTTCTTT
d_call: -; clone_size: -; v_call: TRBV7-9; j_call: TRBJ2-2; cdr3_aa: CASSLDLESGELFF; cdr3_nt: TGTGCCAGCAGCTTAGACCTAGAGTCCGGGGAGCTGTTTTTT
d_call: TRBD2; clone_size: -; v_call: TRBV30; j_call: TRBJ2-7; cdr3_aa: CAGWTSGTYEQYF; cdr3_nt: TGTGCCGGATGGACTAGCGGGACCTACGAGCAGTACTTC
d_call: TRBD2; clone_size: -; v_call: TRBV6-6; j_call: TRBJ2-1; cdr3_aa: CASSRLAGSSYNEQFF; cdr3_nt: TGTGCCAGCAGTCGACTAGCGGGAAGCTCCTACAATGAGCAGTTCTTC